This is a list of T cell receptor beta chains from one sample in a study of OX40 agonist ivuxolimab in advanced cancers. The protocol was immunoSEQ multiplex PCR, while the TCRdb copy is restricted to in-frame clones and leaves out a portion. The sample consists of about 80,000 clones, more than 75% of them appearing once. The source material was CD4+ or CD8+ T cells sorted from blood, sampled in a trial of the OX40 agonist ivuxolimab. The source of these receptors is an adult with an advanced solid tumor such as melanoma, head and neck, liver or kidney cancer. Both conserved end residues are trimmed from each CDR3. Fields, in order: V gene, clone size, J gene, CDR3 protein. Expanded clones are given a class, and other clones once, few, many or no size at all.

v_call: TRBV7-2; clone_size: NA; j_call: TRBJ2-1; cdr3_aa: ASSRRDRGTTEQF
v_call: TRBV5-1; clone_size: NA; j_call: TRBJ1-1; cdr3_aa: ASSTLGQGLNTEAF
v_call: TRBV7-9; clone_size: once; j_call: TRBJ1-1; cdr3_aa: ASSLQQTNTEAF
v_call: TRBV28; clone_size: NA; j_call: TRBJ2-5; cdr3_aa: ASSLEPGARETQY
v_call: TRBV5-1; clone_size: NA; j_call: TRBJ1-2; cdr3_aa: ASSLGFTGQGYGYT
v_call: TRBV7-9; clone_size: NA; j_call: TRBJ2-2; cdr3_aa: ASSFSGGLTTNTGELF
v_call: TRBV7-2; clone_size: NA; j_call: TRBJ1-3; cdr3_aa: ASSIRLGNTIY
v_call: TRBV7-3; clone_size: NA; j_call: TRBJ1-2; cdr3_aa: ASSLDGTGGGYT
v_call: TRBV6-6; clone_size: NA; j_call: TRBJ1-1; cdr3_aa: ASSYLEGTEAF
v_call: TRBV7-3; clone_size: NA; j_call: TRBJ2-1; cdr3_aa: ASSTQRGAINEQF
v_call: TRBV11-2; clone_size: NA; j_call: TRBJ1-3; cdr3_aa: ASSLTDQSSGNTIY
v_call: TRBV2; clone_size: NA; j_call: TRBJ2-4; cdr3_aa: ASETEVGQNIQY
v_call: TRBV2; clone_size: NA; j_call: TRBJ1-3; cdr3_aa: ASSQAGPKIGTIY
v_call: TRBV10-3; clone_size: NA; j_call: TRBJ1-3; cdr3_aa: AVTGEGNTIY
v_call: TRBV6-1; clone_size: NA; j_call: TRBJ2-2; cdr3_aa: ASSRSGDTGELF
v_call: TRBV7-2; clone_size: NA; j_call: TRBJ2-7; cdr3_aa: ASSLVQGGPYEQY
v_call: TRBV12-5; clone_size: NA; j_call: TRBJ2-3; cdr3_aa: ASGLVRNLARLKADTQY
v_call: TRBV5-1; clone_size: NA; j_call: TRBJ2-1; cdr3_aa: ASSFYSGGVYNEQF
v_call: TRBV5-1; clone_size: NA; j_call: TRBJ2-3; cdr3_aa: ASSRGQGADYGQTQY
v_call: TRBV19; clone_size: NA; j_call: TRBJ1-3; cdr3_aa: ASSPRTGGLGNTIY
v_call: TRBV25-1; clone_size: NA; j_call: TRBJ1-4; cdr3_aa: ASSDDRGNEKLF
v_call: TRBV5-4; clone_size: NA; j_call: TRBJ2-2; cdr3_aa: ASSFARLTGELF
v_call: TRBV9; clone_size: NA; j_call: TRBJ2-1; cdr3_aa: ASSARTGTTYNEQF
v_call: TRBV10-2; clone_size: NA; j_call: TRBJ2-5; cdr3_aa: ASSDPGTSGDETQY
v_call: TRBV19; clone_size: NA; j_call: TRBJ2-2; cdr3_aa: ASINKDTGELF
v_call: TRBV28; clone_size: NA; j_call: TRBJ1-2; cdr3_aa: ASSLVPRDRSYGYT
v_call: TRBV18; clone_size: NA; j_call: TRBJ1-6; cdr3_aa: ASRTGANSPLH
v_call: TRBV7-2; clone_size: NA; j_call: TRBJ1-5; cdr3_aa: ASSLATAMGFQPQH
v_call: TRBV10-3; clone_size: NA; j_call: TRBJ1-5; cdr3_aa: AISEGPSNQPQH
v_call: TRBV7-9; clone_size: NA; j_call: TRBJ1-5; cdr3_aa: ASSQTGVNQPQH
v_call: TRBV2; clone_size: NA; j_call: TRBJ2-3; cdr3_aa: ASSEGGGGLGTDTQY
v_call: TRBV27; clone_size: NA; j_call: TRBJ1-4; cdr3_aa: ASRGTATNEKLF
v_call: TRBV7-9; clone_size: NA; j_call: TRBJ1-5; cdr3_aa: ASSKQQGGQPQH
v_call: TRBV19; clone_size: NA; j_call: TRBJ1-2; cdr3_aa: ASSLADSLNYGYT
v_call: TRBV6-5; clone_size: NA; j_call: TRBJ1-1; cdr3_aa: ASSFPSGAPNTEAF
v_call: TRBV28; clone_size: NA; j_call: TRBJ1-1; cdr3_aa: ASSLRGFKAF
v_call: TRBV6-5; clone_size: NA; j_call: TRBJ2-7; cdr3_aa: ASSKSGTPTYEQY
v_call: TRBV4-2; clone_size: NA; j_call: TRBJ2-7; cdr3_aa: ASSQDAGPNYEQY
v_call: TRBV6-1; clone_size: NA; j_call: TRBJ2-7; cdr3_aa: ASRPGLAYEQY
v_call: TRBV11-2; clone_size: NA; j_call: TRBJ2-7; cdr3_aa: ASSLVAGTSSYEQY
v_call: TRBV9; clone_size: NA; j_call: TRBJ2-5; cdr3_aa: ASSVGLQETQY
v_call: TRBV7-2; clone_size: few; j_call: TRBJ1-5; cdr3_aa: ASGFGQGNQPQH
v_call: TRBV4-1; clone_size: NA; j_call: TRBJ2-3; cdr3_aa: ASSPLSGTDTQY
v_call: TRBV11-2; clone_size: NA; j_call: TRBJ2-4; cdr3_aa: ASSEGAGNIQY
v_call: TRBV5-1; clone_size: NA; j_call: NA; cdr3_aa: ASSLGVPGTGDYEQY
v_call: TRBV5-4; clone_size: NA; j_call: TRBJ2-3; cdr3_aa: ASSLPQGMTGQY